The rows below give T cell receptor beta chains drawn from one sample of a study of shared clonotypes between healthy human individuals. Data came from immunoSEQ multiplex PCR; TCRdb stores just in-frame clones and leaves some out. The table records under 350,000 clones, around nine tenths of them present only once. The sequenced material came from memory CD8+ T cells sorted from blood. The receptors were gathered from a young man in good health. Each CDR3 is given with its conserved first and last residue. A D gene is named only where the DNA matches it firmly. Clone size is stated in some rows and not others, as once, few, many or a class when expanded.

TRBV9	.	TRBD2	TRBJ2-2	CASSVQKISGRTGELFF	TGTGCCAGCAGCGTTCAAAAAATTAGCGGGAGGACCGGGGAGCTGTTTTTT
TRBV28	.	.	TRBJ1-4	CASTLTGFANEKLFF	TGTGCCAGCACCTTAACGGGTTTTGCTAATGAAAAACTGTTTTTT
TRBV28	.	.	TRBJ2-7	CASSHPLVGADSYEQYF	TGTGCCAGCAGCCACCCCCTGGTAGGGGCCGACTCCTACGAGCAGTACTTC
TRBV7-7	.	.	TRBJ2-5	CASSSGTRMQQETQYF	TGTGCTAGCAGCTCCGGGACGAGAATGCAACAAGAGACCCAGTACTTC
TRBV2	.	TRBD1	TRBJ2-7	CASSEGQGLSYEQYF	TGTGCCAGCAGTGAAGGACAGGGCCTCTCCTACGAGCAGTACTTC
TRBV7-9	.	.	TRBJ1-1	CASSLMMQKNTEAFF	TGTGCCAGCAGCTTAATGATGCAAAAAAACACTGAAGCTTTCTTT
TRBV28	.	.	TRBJ1-1	CASSSLQGGWTEAFF	TGTGCCAGCAGTTCCCTACAGGGAGGGTGGACTGAAGCTTTCTTT
TRBV4-3	once	TRBD1	TRBJ2-5	CASSQGPGQGAGETQYF	TGCGCCAGCAGCCAAGGCCCGGGACAGGGGGCAGGAGAGACCCAGTACTTC
TRBV9	.	.	TRBJ1-2	CASSSLDRILNYGYTF	TGTGCCAGCAGCTCCCTAGACCGCATTTTAAACTATGGCTACACCTTC
TRBV7-9	once	.	TRBJ2-7	CASSLGETLSYEQYF	TGTGCCAGCAGCTTAGGGGAGACACTCTCCTACGAGCAGTACTTC
TRBV2	.	.	TRBJ1-2	CASSERDKPFRYGYTF	TGTGCCAGCAGTGAACGGGACAAACCCTTTCGGTATGGCTACACCTTC
TRBV28	.	TRBD2	TRBJ2-1	CASSPGLAGVEINEQFF	TGTGCCAGCAGTCCGGGACTAGCGGGAGTGGAAATCAATGAGCAGTTCTTC
TRBV19	once	.	TRBJ1-1	CASSIVGGTEAFF	TGTGCCAGTAGTATAGTAGGAGGGACTGAAGCTTTCTTT
TRBV27	once	.	TRBJ1-1	CASSTGSTEAFF	TGTGCCAGCAGTACAGGTTCTACTGAAGCTTTCTTT
TRBV7-9	.	.	TRBJ1-1	CASSNPGHLNTEAFF	TGTGCCAGCAGCAACCCGGGACACTTGAACACTGAAGCTTTCTTT
TRBV7-9	.	TRBD1	TRBJ2-3	CASSSDRGTLADTQYF	TGTGCCAGCAGCTCCGACAGGGGGACTTTGGCAGATACGCAGTATTTT
TRBV27	.	TRBD1	TRBJ1-1	CASSWGQQSTEAFF	TGTGCCAGCAGTTGGGGACAGCAAAGCACTGAAGCTTTCTTT
TRBV7-3	.	.	TRBJ2-1	CASSSSRVPRSEQFF	TGTGCCAGCAGCTCCTCTCGGGTCCCGAGAAGTGAGCAGTTCTTC
TRBV5-1	.	.	TRBJ1-4	CASSLTPNEKLFF	TGCGCCAGCAGCTTGACTCCTAATGAAAAACTGTTTTTT
TRBV10-3	.	TRBD1	TRBJ1-2	CASSDGQGPAQGYTF	TGTGCCAGCAGTGATGGACAGGGTCCAGCTCAGGGCTACACCTTC
TRBV10-2	once	.	TRBJ2-7	CATLLLKTGSYEQYF	TGCGCCACCCTCCTTTTAAAAACGGGATCCTACGAGCAGTACTTC
TRBV4-1	.	TRBD1	TRBJ1-3	CASSQGRGTGPQYF	TGCGCCAGCAGCCAAGGCCGCGGGACAGGGCCGCAATATTTT
TRBV4-1	few	.	TRBJ2-7	CASSQDEGSNSYEQYF	TGCGCCAGCAGCCAAGATGAGGGGAGTAATTCCTACGAGCAGTACTTC
TRBV11-2	.	.	TRBJ2-5	CASSLDWDSETQYF	TGTGCCAGCAGCTTAGATTGGGACTCGGAGACCCAGTACTTC
TRBV7-9	.	.	TRBJ2-7	CASSRTGDYEQYF	TGTGCCAGCAGCCGGACGGGGGACTACGAGCAGTACTTC
TRBV13	.	.	TRBJ1-4	CASSFRQKDEKLFF	TGTGCCAGCAGCTTCCGACAGAAGGATGAAAAACTGTTTTTT
TRBV5-1	once	.	TRBJ1-2	CASSPPQGGGYTF	TGCGCCAGCAGCCCACCGCAGGGAGGTGGCTACACCTTC
TRBV7-6	.	.	TRBJ2-5	CASSLPRQGRETQYF	TGTGCCAGCAGCTTACCGAGGCAGGGGCGAGAGACCCAGTACTTC
TRBV9	.	.	TRBJ1-2	CASSGGGYTF	TGTGCCAGCTCAGGCGGTGGCTACACCTTC
TRBV4-1	few	.	TRBJ2-7	CASSEQGEQYF	TGCGCCAGCAGCGAACAGGGAGAGCAGTACTTC
TRBV5-1	.	.	TRBJ2-7	CASRGVRGSYEQYF	TGCGCCAGCAGAGGGGTGAGGGGCTCCTACGAGCAGTACTTC
TRBV15	.	TRBD1	TRBJ1-2	CATGEDRGPGGYTF	TGTGCCACCGGCGAGGACAGGGGGCCGGGTGGCTACACCTTC
TRBV5-1	.	TRBD1	TRBJ2-7	CASSSGQGRYEQYF	TGCGCCAGCAGCTCGGGACAGGGGAGGTACGAGCAGTACTTC
TRBV4-3	.	TRBD1	TRBJ2-5	CASSRGTGDQETQYF	TGCGCCAGCAGCCGAGGGACAGGGGATCAAGAGACCCAGTACTTC
TRBV4-1	.	TRBD2	TRBJ2-1	CASSRVLESGGQWKQFF	TGCGCCAGCAGCCGCGTCTTGGAATCGGGGGGTCAATGGAAGCAGTTCTTC
TRBV27	.	.	TRBJ2-7	CASSLEGYEQYF	TGTGCCAGCAGTTTAGAGGGATACGAGCAGTACTTC
TRBV5-4	.	TRBD1	TRBJ1-2	CASSFGGGGDGYTF	TGTGCCAGCAGCTTTGGAGGAGGGGGCGATGGCTACACCTTC
TRBV5-6	.	TRBD2	TRBJ2-7	CASSLAGLAGESYEQYF	TGTGCCAGCAGCTTGGCTGGACTAGCGGGAGAATCCTACGAGCAGTACTTC
TRBV10-3	.	.	TRBJ2-7	CAISEGPGWTYEQYF	TGTGCCATCAGTGAAGGCCCAGGGTGGACCTACGAGCAGTACTTC